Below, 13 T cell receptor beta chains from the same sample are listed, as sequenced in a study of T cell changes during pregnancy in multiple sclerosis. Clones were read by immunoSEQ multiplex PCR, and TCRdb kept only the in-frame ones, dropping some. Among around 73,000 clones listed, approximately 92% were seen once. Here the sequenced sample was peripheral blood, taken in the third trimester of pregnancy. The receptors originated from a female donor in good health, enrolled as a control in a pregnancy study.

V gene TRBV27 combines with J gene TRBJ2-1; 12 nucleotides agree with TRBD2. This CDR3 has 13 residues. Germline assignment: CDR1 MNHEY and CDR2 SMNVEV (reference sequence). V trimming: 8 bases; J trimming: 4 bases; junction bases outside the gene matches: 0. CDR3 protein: CASGLAGYNEQFF. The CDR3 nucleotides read TGTGCCAGCGGACTAGCGGGATACAATGAGCAGTTCTTC.

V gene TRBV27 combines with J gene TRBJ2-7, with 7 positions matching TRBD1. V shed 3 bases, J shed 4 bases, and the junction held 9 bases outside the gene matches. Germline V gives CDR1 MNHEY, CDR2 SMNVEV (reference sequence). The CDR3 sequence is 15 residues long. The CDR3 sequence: CASSFAKTGSYEQYF. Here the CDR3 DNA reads TGTGCCAGCAGTTTCGCCAAGACAGGGTCTTACGAGCAGTACTTC.

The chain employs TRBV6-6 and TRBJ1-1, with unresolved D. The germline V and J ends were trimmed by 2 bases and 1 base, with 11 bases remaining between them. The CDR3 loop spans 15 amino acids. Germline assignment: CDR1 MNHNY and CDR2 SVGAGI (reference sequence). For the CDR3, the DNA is TGTGCCAGCAGTTACAGGGAGAGTAGGAACACTGAAGCTTTCTTT. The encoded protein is CASSYRESRNTEAFF.

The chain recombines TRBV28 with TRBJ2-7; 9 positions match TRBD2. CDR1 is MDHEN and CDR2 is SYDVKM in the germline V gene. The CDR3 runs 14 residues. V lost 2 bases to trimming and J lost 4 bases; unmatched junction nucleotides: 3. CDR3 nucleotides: TGTGCCAGCAGTTTAGCGGGGGGGCCGTACGAGCAGTACTTC. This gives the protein CASSLAGGPYEQYF.

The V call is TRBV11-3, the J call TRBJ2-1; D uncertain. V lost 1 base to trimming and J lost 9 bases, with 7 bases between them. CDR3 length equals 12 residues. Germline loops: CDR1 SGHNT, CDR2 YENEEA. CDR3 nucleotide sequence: TGTGCCAGCAGCTTAGGAGTCTTTGAGCAGTTCTTC. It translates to CASSLGVFEQFF.

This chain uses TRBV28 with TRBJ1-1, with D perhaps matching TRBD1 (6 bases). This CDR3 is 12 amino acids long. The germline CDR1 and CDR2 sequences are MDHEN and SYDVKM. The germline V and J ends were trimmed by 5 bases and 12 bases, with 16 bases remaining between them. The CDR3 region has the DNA TGTGCCAGCAGTCCCAACGGACAGCCACCTTTCTTT. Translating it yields CASSPNGQPPFF. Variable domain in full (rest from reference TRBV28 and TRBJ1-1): DVKVTQSSRYLVKRTGEKVFLECVQDMDHENMFWYRQDPGLGLRLIYFSYDVKMKEKGDIPEGYSVSREKKERFSLILESASTNQTSMYLCASSPNGQPPFFGQGTRLTVV.

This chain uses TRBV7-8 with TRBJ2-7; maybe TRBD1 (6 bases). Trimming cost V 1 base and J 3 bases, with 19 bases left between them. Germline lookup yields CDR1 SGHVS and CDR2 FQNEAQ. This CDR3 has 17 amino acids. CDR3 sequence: CASSLGPADRHGYEQYF. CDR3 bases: TGTGCCAGCAGCTTAGGGCCGGCAGACAGGCACGGCTACGAGCAGTACTTC. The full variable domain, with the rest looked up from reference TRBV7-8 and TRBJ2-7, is GAGVSQSPRYKVAKRGQDVALRCDPISGHVSLFWYQQALGQGPEFLTYFQNEAQLDKSGLPSDRFFAERPEGSVSTLKIQRTQQEDSAVYLCASSLGPADRHGYEQYFGPGTRLTVT.

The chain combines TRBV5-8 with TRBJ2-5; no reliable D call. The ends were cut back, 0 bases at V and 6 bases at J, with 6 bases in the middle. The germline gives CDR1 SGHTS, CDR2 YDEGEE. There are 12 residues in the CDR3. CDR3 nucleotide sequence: TGTGCCAGCAGCTTGGATATCCAGACCCAGTACTTC. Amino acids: CASSLDIQTQYF.

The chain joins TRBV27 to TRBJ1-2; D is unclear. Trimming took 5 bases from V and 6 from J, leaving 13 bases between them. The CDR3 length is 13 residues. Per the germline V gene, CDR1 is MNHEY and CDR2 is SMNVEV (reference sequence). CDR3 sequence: CASSASEPHGYTF. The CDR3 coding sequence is TGTGCCAGCAGTGCTAGCGAGCCCCATGGCTACACCTTC.

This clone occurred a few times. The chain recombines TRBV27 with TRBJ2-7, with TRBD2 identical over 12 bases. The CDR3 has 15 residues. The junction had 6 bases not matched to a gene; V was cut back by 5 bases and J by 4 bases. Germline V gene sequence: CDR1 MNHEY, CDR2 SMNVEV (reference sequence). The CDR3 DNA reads TGTGCCAGCAGTCCAAGACTAGCGGGAGAATACGAGCAGTACTTC. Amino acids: CASSPRLAGEYEQYF.

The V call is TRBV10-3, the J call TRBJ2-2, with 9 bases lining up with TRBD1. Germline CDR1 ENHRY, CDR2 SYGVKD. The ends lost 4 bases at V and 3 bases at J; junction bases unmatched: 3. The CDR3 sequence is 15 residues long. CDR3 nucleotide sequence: TGTGCCATCAGTGGAGGGACAGGGTACACCGGGGAGCTGTTTTTT. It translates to CAISGGTGYTGELFF.

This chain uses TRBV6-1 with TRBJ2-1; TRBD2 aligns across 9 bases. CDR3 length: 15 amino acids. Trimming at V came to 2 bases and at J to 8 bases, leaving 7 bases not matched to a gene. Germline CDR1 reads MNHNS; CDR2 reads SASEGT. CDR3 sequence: CASSERGGGAHEQFF. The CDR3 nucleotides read TGTGCCAGCAGTGAAAGGGGCGGGGGGGCACATGAGCAGTTCTTC.

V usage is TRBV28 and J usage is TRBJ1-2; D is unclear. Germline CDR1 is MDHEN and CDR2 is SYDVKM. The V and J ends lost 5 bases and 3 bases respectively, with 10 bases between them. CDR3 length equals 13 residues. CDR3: CASSPPQDYGYTF. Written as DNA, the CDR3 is TGTGCCAGCAGTCCCCCGCAGGACTATGGCTACACCTTC.